A single sample is the source of the 27 T cell receptor beta chains below, sequenced in a study of T cells in Graves' hyperthyroidism and ophthalmopathy. Authors of the study amplified TCR beta CDR3 regions from RNA transcripts. The HTBI set primed first-round TCR CDR3 RT-PCR. TCRdb independently ran MiXCR on the multiplex PCR reads; one entry per CDR3 protein. The sample lists around 340,000 distinct CDR3 sequences; 15% to 20% were seen once. Sequenced input: blood. Receptors originate from a woman between 35 and 50 years old with Graves' ophthalmopathy.

Many counts were recorded for this clonotype. The chain has TRBV5-1 and TRBJ1-5, with 7 nucleotides matching TRBD1. The CDR3 is 14 amino acids. V was clipped by 3 bases and J by 4 bases; unmatched bases: 4. Germline assignment: CDR1 SGHRS and CDR2 YFSETQ. CDR3 protein: CASSSGTVNQPQHF. Here the CDR3 DNA reads TGCGCCAGCAGCTCCGGGACAGTAAATCAGCCCCAGCATTTT.

This clonotype was seen at least ten times. This chain links TRBV4-2 with TRBJ1-1; D uncertain. Trimming took 0 bases from V and 0 from J, leaving 8 bases between them. The CDR3 is 15 amino acids. Per germline, CDR1 LGHNA and CDR2 YNFKEQ. The CDR3 here is CASSQETVMNTEAFF. In nucleotides, the CDR3 is TGTGCCAGCAGCCAAGAAACAGTTATGAACACTGAAGCTTTCTTT.

The sample holds many counts of this clonotype. This chain connects TRBV5-6 to TRBJ2-5, with D possibly matching TRBD1 (5 bases). V gave up 1 base and J gave up 2 bases, with 18 bases separating them. The CDR3 consists of 17 residues. Germline CDR1 and CDR2: SGHDT and YYEEEE. CDR3 coding DNA: TGTGCCAGCAGCTTGCTCGGGTTGGGGCCAGAACAAGAGACCCAGTACTTC. The encoded protein is CASSLLGLGPEQETQYF.

The chain joins TRBV6-1 to TRBJ2-6; D is uncertain. Germline assignment: CDR1 MNHNS and CDR2 SASEGT. The CDR3 extends over 16 amino acids. The ends were cut back, 3 bases at V and 1 base at J, with 10 bases in the middle. The CDR3 region is CASSDPTPSGANVLTF. The CDR3 DNA is TGTGCCAGCAGTGACCCCACGCCGTCTGGGGCCAACGTCCTGACTTTC.

This clonotype was seen repeatedly, ten times or more. This chain uses TRBV4-3 with TRBJ2-2; unclear D gene. CDR1 is LGHNA and CDR2 is YSLEER in the germline V gene. V shed 2 bases and J shed 6 bases, with 7 bases lying between them. This CDR3 has 13 residues. This chain's CDR3 is CASSQLQSGELFF. As DNA, the CDR3 is TGCGCCAGCAGCCAACTCCAGTCCGGGGAGCTGTTTTTT.

This clonotype was detected only a few times. The chain is built from TRBV4-3 and TRBJ2-7, with TRBD2 identical over 8 bases. Unmatched junction bases numbered 11, after V lost 0 bases and J lost 1 base. This CDR3 is built from 18 residues. Germline loops: CDR1 LGHNA, CDR2 YSLEER. The CDR3 region is CASSQEPYSGALSYEQYF. The CDR3 DNA reads TGCGCCAGCAGCCAAGAACCATATAGCGGGGCTCTTTCCTACGAGCAGTACTTC.

This clonotype appeared many times. The rearrangement links TRBV2 to TRBJ2-2; weak D call: TRBD1 (6 bases). The CDR3 is made up of 15 amino acids. Germline V lookup: CDR1 SNHLY, CDR2 FYNNEI. Between the trimmed V and J ends, which lost 6 bases and 3 bases, there was a span of 14 bases. The CDR3 protein is CASSSGPGDTGELFF. In nucleotides, the CDR3 is TGTGCCAGCAGCTCGGGACCAGGGGACACCGGGGAGCTGTTTTTT.

J is TRBJ2-2 and V is TRBV19; D is possibly TRBD1 (6 bases). The V gene's germline CDR1 is LNHDA and CDR2 SQIVND (reference sequence). Trimming pared 3 bases from V and 5 bases from J, leaving 13 bases between. The CDR3 sequence is 15 residues long. The CDR3 spells CASSIGGLGTGELFF. The CDR3 nucleotides are TGTGCCAGTAGTATTGGGGGCTTGGGGACCGGGGAGCTGTTTTTT.

This clonotype was seen many times. The chain employs TRBV4-1 and TRBJ1-2; tentatively, D is TRBD1 (5 bases). CDR3 length: 14 residues. Germline V gene data show CDR1 as MGHRA and CDR2 as YSYEKL. Between the trimmed V and J ends, which lost 1 base and 4 bases, there was a span of 10 bases. The DNA of the CDR3 is TGCGCCAGCAGCCAAGCGGAGGGGAGCTATGGCTACACCTTC. It is translated as CASSQAEGSYGYTF.

The chain joins TRBV6-1 to TRBJ2-7; 8 bases agree with TRBD1. Germline trimming cut 1 base from V and 6 bases from J; bases unmatched to any gene: 2. The CDR3 is 13 residues long. Germline V gene sequence: CDR1 MNHNS, CDR2 SASEGT. The CDR3 loop reads CASSEGTGTEQYF. CDR3 sequence (DNA): TGTGCCAGCAGTGAAGGGACAGGGACCGAGCAGTACTTC.

This chain links TRBV12-3 or TRBV12-4 with TRBJ2-7; TRBD2 agrees at 12 bases. The CDR3 extends over 15 amino acids. With 6 bases clipped from V and 0 bases from J, the junction kept 3 bases outside the gene matches. DNA for the CDR3: TGTGCCAGCAGAAGGACTAGCGGGGCCTCCTACGAGCAGTACTTC. Translating gives CASRRTSGASYEQYF.

This clonotype was seen ten or more times. The J gene is TRBJ1-6, the V gene TRBV9; D not resolved. Germline V gene data show CDR1 as SGDLS and CDR2 as YYNGEE. Trimming cost V 4 bases and J 7 bases, with 9 bases left between them. The CDR3 consists of 13 residues. The CDR3 spells CASSYTTNSPLHF. The CDR3 coding sequence is TGTGCCAGCAGCTACACTACGAATTCACCCCTCCACTTT. Drawing the rest from reference TRBV9 and TRBJ1-6, the complete variable domain is DSGVTQTPKHLITATGQRVTLRCSPRSGDLSVYWYQQSLDQGLQFLIQYYNGEERAKGNILERFSAQQFPDLHSELNLSSLELGDSALYFCASSYTTNSPLHFGNGTRLTVT.

On this clonotype itself: No conserved phenylalanine or tryptophan is present at the end of the CDR3, so a read error is the likely explanation. CDR3 amino acids: CASSHLDRVGNTIYS. CDR3 coding DNA: TGTGCCAGCAGTCACTTGGACAGGGTTGGAAACACCATATATTCT. The chain links TRBV6-5 to TRBJ1-3; 8 positions match TRBD1. Germline V lookup: CDR1 MNHEY, CDR2 SVGAGI. The length of the CDR3 is 15 residues. The J segment lost 3 bases and the V segment lost 5 bases, leaving 6 bases of the junction unmatched.

This clonotype was seen ten or more times. V and J are TRBV20-1 and TRBJ2-7, with D tentatively TRBD2 (6 bases). CDR3 size: 13 residues. V gave up 3 bases and J gave up 0 bases, with 9 bases separating them. Germline CDR1 and CDR2: DFQATT and SNEGSKA (reference sequence). The CDR3 here is CSASRGSSYEQYF. The CDR3 DNA reads TGCAGTGCTAGTCGGGGGAGCTCCTACGAGCAGTACTTC.

This clonotype has more than one count but fewer than ten. The CDR3 sequence is CASSRPETNEQYF. The CDR3 bases are TGTGCCAGCAGCAGACCCGAAACAAACGAGCAGTACTTC. V and J are TRBV28 and TRBJ2-7; D unresolved. V shed 6 bases and J shed 5 bases, with 14 bases lying between them. The germline V gene has CDR1 MDHEN and CDR2 SYDVKM. The CDR3 is 13 residues long.

This clonotype was detected many times. The J gene is TRBJ1-6, the V gene TRBV2; D remains unclear. CDR3 length equals 18 residues. Germline lookup yields CDR1 SNHLY and CDR2 FYNNEI. V lost 2 bases, J lost 0 bases, and 14 bases lay in between. CDR3 nucleotides: TGTGCCAGCAGTGAAATTGAATCCCTCCTCTCCTATAATTCACCCCTCCACTTT. Its protein is CASSEIESLLSYNSPLHF.

This clonotype was detected many times. The rearrangement links TRBV6-1 to TRBJ2-7, with D tentatively TRBD1 (6 bases). The germline CDR1 and CDR2 sequences are MNHNS and SASEGT. CDR3 length: 14 residues. Between the trimmed V and J ends, which lost 10 bases and 3 bases, there was a span of 19 bases. The CDR3 loop is CAIRTPGQNYEQYF. Here the CDR3 DNA reads TGTGCCATCAGGACCCCGGGACAAAACTACGAGCAGTACTTC.

This clonotype has a handful of counts. This rearrangement joins TRBV27 to TRBJ1-6, with 9 nucleotides matching TRBD1. The CDR3 is 17 amino acids. Trimming took 4 bases from V and 7 from J; bases not matched to a gene: 11. Germline CDR1 reads MNHEY; CDR2 reads SMNVEV (reference sequence). CDR3 coding DNA: TGTGCCAGCAGTTCCTGGGGACAGGGTGCTTCGAATTCACCCCTCCACTTT. This sequence encodes CASSSWGQGASNSPLHF.

The chain employs TRBV12-3 or TRBV12-4 and TRBJ2-5, with 10 bases aligning to TRBD2. The CDR3 length is 14 residues. The junction had 4 bases not matched to a gene; V was cut back by 3 bases and J by 6 bases. The CDR3 sequence is CASSLGAGGKTQYF. CDR3 nucleotide sequence: TGTGCCAGCAGTTTGGGAGCGGGAGGGAAGACCCAGTACTTC.

At least ten counts were recorded for this clonotype. The chain is built from TRBV10-3 and TRBJ1-1; 9 bases are a match to TRBD1. The CDR3 runs 14 residues. Germline trimming cut 7 bases from V and 5 bases from J; bases unmatched to any gene: 8. CDR1 is ENHRY and CDR2 is SYGVKD in the germline V gene. CDR3 nucleotides: TGTGCCATCACCTTCGACAGGGGGGCGACTGAAGCTTTCTTT. This gives the protein CAITFDRGATEAFF.

The V call is TRBV20-1, the J call TRBJ2-5; 10 bases agree with TRBD1. CDR1 and CDR2 (germline): DFQATT, SNEGSKA (reference sequence). CDR3 length: 13 amino acids. J was trimmed by 4 bases and V by 5 bases; bases with no gene match: 4. CDR3 loop: CSAGQGDIETQYF. The CDR3 DNA follows: TGCAGTGCTGGACAGGGGGACATAGAGACCCAGTACTTC.

On this clonotype itself: Because it lacks the conserved phenylalanine or tryptophan at the end, this CDR3 is likely a read error. The chain combines TRBV6-1 with TRBJ2-7; D not certain. The CDR3 runs 13 residues. Germline V gene lookup returns CDR1 MNHNS and CDR2 SASEGT. CDR3 loop: CASSVARFYEQYL. The CDR3 nucleotides read TGTGCCAGTAGTGTGGCTAGATTCTACGAGCAGTACCTC.

This clonotype occurred many times. The rearrangement joins TRBV15 to TRBJ1-1, with a possible D match to TRBD1 (5 bases). Per germline, CDR1 LNHNV and CDR2 YYDKDF (reference sequence). The CDR3 extends over 17 amino acids. With 1 base removed from V and 3 bases from J, the gap between germline ends came to 18 bases. Here the CDR3 DNA reads TGTGCCACCAGCAGAGTAATTGGGGGGTCCAGATACACTGAAGCTTTCTTT. This sequence encodes CATSRVIGGSRYTEAFF.

This clonotype showed up many times. CDR3 bases: TGTGCCAGTAGACCTCGATCCGGGACAGCCTACGAGCAGTACTTC. Residues: CASRPRSGTAYEQYF. The chain carries TRBV19 and TRBJ2-7, with 7 bases identical to TRBD1. V was clipped by 6 bases and J by 2 bases; unmatched bases: 10. Germline-derived CDR1 and CDR2 are LNHDA and SQIVND (reference sequence). The CDR3 totals 15 residues.

This clonotype was seen many times. This chain uses TRBV19 with TRBJ2-7, with 10 bases lining up with TRBD2. The CDR3 sequence is 15 residues long. Germline values: CDR1 LNHDA, CDR2 SQIVND (reference sequence). V was clipped by 5 bases and J by 2 bases; unmatched bases: 6. CDR3: CASSGTAGGPYEQYF. The CDR3 DNA is TGTGCCAGTAGTGGAACAGCGGGAGGGCCCTACGAGCAGTACTTC.

The sample holds many counts of this clonotype. CDR3 in amino acids: CASSYNPEAGTYEQYF. The CDR3 DNA sequence: TGTGCCAGCAGTTACAATCCGGAGGCAGGCACCTACGAGCAGTACTTC. This chain joins TRBV27 and TRBJ2-7; D is perhaps TRBD2 (5 bases). The CDR3 consists of 16 residues. The germline V gene has CDR1 MNHEY and CDR2 SMNVEV (reference sequence). Trimming removed 4 bases from V and 2 bases from J, with 18 bases in between.

In its sample, this clonotype was seen many times. V and J are TRBV27 and TRBJ1-5; TRBD1 might be the D (6 bases). There are 15 residues in the CDR3. The V gene's germline CDR1 is MNHEY and CDR2 SMNVEV (reference sequence). The ends were cut back, 5 bases at V and 7 bases at J, with 18 bases in the middle. The CDR3 sequence is CASSPTTVQGQPQHF. CDR3 DNA: TGTGCCAGCAGTCCCACCACCGTACAGGGACAGCCCCAGCATTTT.